The source of this T cell receptor beta chain is a study of T cell responses to AZD1222 COVID-19 vaccine. Repertoires were generated with immunoSEQ multiplex PCR, while TCRdb's copy carries only in-frame clones and drops some. Among around 150,000 clones listed, approximately 92% were seen once. V dropped 5 bases and J dropped 7 bases, with 11 bases sitting between them. Germline values: CDR1 LNHDA, CDR2 SQIVND (reference sequence). The CDR3 runs to 13 residues. This TCR was sampled from an adult who received the AZD1222 COVID-19 vaccine. This chain uses TRBV19 with TRBJ1-4; D perhaps matches TRBD1 (6 bases). The sample in question was peripheral blood, obtained 28 days after the second AZD1222 dose. CDR3 protein: CASSPQGTEKLFF. Here the CDR3 DNA reads TGTGCCAGTAGTCCACAGGGCACTGAAAAACTGTTTTTT.